The 27 T cell receptor beta chains given below trace back to one sample, sequenced in a study of Tregs in tolerant kidney transplant recipients. The nonmyeloablative bone marrow transplants came from related graft donors, with transient mixed chimerism. Data came from immunoSEQ multiplex PCR; TCRdb stores just in-frame clones and leaves some out. This table holds more than 90,000 clones, approximately 93% found once. The sequences come from CD4+ T cells from blood (PBMCs), collected 12 months after the transplant. The receptor set was obtained from a human patient who received a combined kidney and bone marrow transplant. Some T cells may arise from the graft donor.

The rearrangement links TRBV5-8 to TRBJ2-7, with D perhaps TRBD1 (6 bases). Germline V gene lookup returns CDR1 SGHTS and CDR2 YDEGEE. V dropped 6 bases and J dropped 3 bases, with 16 bases sitting between them. This CDR3 is built from 14 residues. CDR3 loop: CASTDRNLIYEQYF. The CDR3 nucleotides read TGTGCCAGCACCGACAGGAACCTAATCTACGAGCAGTACTTC.

V usage is TRBV28 and J usage is TRBJ2-5; 10 positions match TRBD2. The CDR3 totals 14 residues. Germline trimming cut 8 bases from V and 6 bases from J; bases unmatched to any gene: 9. The germline V gene encodes CDR1 MDHEN and CDR2 SYDVKM. As DNA, the CDR3 is TGTGCCAGCCGGACTAGCGGAGCTCGCAAGACCCAGTACTTC. Its translation: CASRTSGARKTQYF.

This chain uses TRBV29-1 with TRBJ2-2; a possible D gene is TRBD2 (5 bases). Germline assignment: CDR1 SQVTM and CDR2 ANQGSEA. V was shortened by 4 bases and J by 5 bases, with 11 bases between the two germline ends. The CDR3 is 13 amino acids. CDR3 in DNA: TGCAGCGTTGGTACCTCGGGGACCGGGGAGCTGTTTTTT. The encoded protein is CSVGTSGTGELFF.

The J gene is TRBJ2-7, the V gene TRBV19, with D maybe TRBD2 (6 bases). Germline V gene sequence: CDR1 LNHDA, CDR2 SQIVND (reference sequence). This CDR3 has 14 amino acids. Trimming took off 3 bases at V and 1 base at J, with 10 bases between the two ends. CDR3 sequence reads: CASSMASASYEQYF. The CDR3 DNA is TGTGCCAGTAGTATGGCTAGCGCGTCCTACGAGCAGTACTTC.

The V and J genes are TRBV6-5 and TRBJ1-1; D is possibly TRBD1 (6 bases). Germline CDR1 and CDR2: MNHEY and SVGAGI. Trimming shortened V by 3 bases and J by 0 bases, and 8 bases separated the two germline ends. This CDR3 is 14 amino acids long. The CDR3 DNA follows: TGTGCCAGCAGTTATCAGGGGTTGAACACTGAAGCTTTCTTT. Amino acid sequence: CASSYQGLNTEAFF.

The chain joins TRBV5-1 to TRBJ1-4, with TRBD1 matching over 7 bases. The CDR3 length is 15 residues. Per the germline V gene, CDR1 is SGHRS and CDR2 is YFSETQ. The J segment lost 5 bases and the V segment lost 6 bases, leaving 10 bases of the junction unmatched. For the CDR3, the DNA is TGCGCCAGCACCCCTGCGGGGACAGCGAATGAAAAACTGTTTTTT. Translated, it gives CASTPAGTANEKLFF.

V usage is TRBV6-4 and J usage is TRBJ1-2; tentative D call: TRBD1 (5 bases). Germline CDR1 reads MRHNA; CDR2 reads SNTAGT. The CDR3 consists of 15 residues. V was clipped by 8 bases and J by 4 bases, with 20 bases between them. The CDR3 loop reads CASRFDSELVYGYTF. As DNA, the CDR3 is TGTGCCAGCCGATTCGACAGCGAACTGGTCTATGGCTACACCTTC.

The table lists this clone with a count of one. The rearrangement joins TRBV7-7 to TRBJ2-2; D gene ambiguous. The CDR3 is made up of 16 amino acids. Trimming left V 6 bases short and J 0 bases short, with 14 bases between. Looked up from germline, CDR1 is SSHAT and CDR2 is FNYEAQ (reference sequence). Here the CDR3 DNA reads TGTGCCAGCAGTCCGGTGGCCGGGTCGAACACCGGGGAGCTGTTTTTT. It is translated as CASSPVAGSNTGELFF. The full variable domain, completed using reference TRBV7-7 and TRBJ2-2, is GAGVSQSPRYKVTKRGQDVTLRCDPISSHATLYWYQQALGQGPEFLTYFNYEAQPDKSGLPSDRFSAERPEGSISTLTIQRTEQRDSAMYRCASSPVAGSNTGELFFGEGSRLTVL.

J is TRBJ1-2 and V is TRBV27; 8 nucleotides agree with TRBD1. CDR1 MNHEY and CDR2 SMNVEV come from the germline V gene (reference sequence). This CDR3 region has 11 residues. V gave up 8 bases and J gave up 5 bases; unmatched junction bases: 1. CDR3 sequence reads: CASGQGYGYTF. The CDR3 DNA reads as TGTGCCAGCGGACAGGGATATGGCTACACCTTC.

The chain joins TRBV30 to TRBJ2-7; TRBD1 might be the D (5 bases). Germline lookup yields CDR1 GTSNPN and CDR2 SVGIG (reference sequence). The CDR3 is 13 residues long. Trimming took off 1 base at V and 0 bases at J, with 7 bases between the two ends. In DNA form, the CDR3 reads TGTGCCTGGAGTGGCAGGGACTCCTACGAGCAGTACTTC. It translates to CAWSGRDSYEQYF.

The rearrangement links TRBV18 to TRBJ2-3; D may be TRBD2 (6 bases). The V and J ends lost 0 bases and 9 bases respectively, with 13 bases between them. The V gene's germline CDR1 is KGHSH and CDR2 LQKENI. The CDR3 runs 14 residues. The DNA of the CDR3 is TGTGCCAGCTCACCACCGGGGGTCAGCGGGACGCAGTATTTT. It encodes CASSPPGVSGTQYF.

The chain combines TRBV5-1 with TRBJ2-7; TRBD2 agrees at 8 bases. J lost 2 bases, V lost 4 bases, and 8 bases had no gene match. CDR1 is SGHRS, CDR2 YFSETQ, per germline. CDR3 length equals 15 residues. Here the CDR3 reads CASSPGGGAAYEQYF. In nucleotides, the CDR3 is TGCGCCAGCAGCCCCGGGGGGGGAGCCGCCTACGAGCAGTACTTC. Full variable domain (remainder filled in from reference TRBV5-1 and TRBJ2-7): KAGVTQTPRYLIKTRGQQVTLSCSPISGHRSVSWYQQTPGQGLQFLFEYFSETQRNKGNFPGRFSGRQFSNSRSEMNVSTLELGDSALYLCASSPGGGAAYEQYFGPGTRLTVT.

The chain couples TRBV5-4 to TRBJ2-5; 14 positions match TRBD2. V lost 3 bases to trimming and J lost 3 bases; unmatched junction nucleotides: 10. The CDR3 has 18 amino acids. The germline V gene has CDR1 SGHNT and CDR2 YYREEE (reference sequence). CDR3 sequence reads: CASSSGLAGAGGKETQYF. The CDR3 DNA follows: TGTGCCAGCAGCTCGGGACTAGCGGGGGCTGGGGGGAAAGAGACCCAGTACTTC.

The chain employs TRBV6-6 and TRBJ1-1; D possibly corresponds to TRBD1 (5 bases). Germline CDR1 MNHNY, CDR2 SVGAGI (reference sequence). This CDR3 spans 12 amino acids. The germline V and J ends were trimmed by 6 bases and 1 base, with 6 bases remaining between them. The CDR3 loop reads CASRDRNTEAFF. As DNA, the CDR3 is TGTGCCAGCAGAGACAGGAACACTGAAGCTTTCTTT.

This rearrangement joins TRBV2 to TRBJ2-7, with a possible D match to TRBD1 (5 bases). Deletions cut 6 bases from V and 2 bases from J, with 8 bases between. This CDR3 is built from 12 residues. CDR1 and CDR2 (germline): SNHLY, FYNNEI. CDR3 DNA: TGTGCCAGCAGGCAACAGGCCTACGAGCAGTACTTC. The encoded protein is CASRQQAYEQYF. The full variable domain, with the rest looked up from reference TRBV2 and TRBJ2-7, is EPEVTQTPSHQVTQMGQEVILRCVPISNHLYFYWYRQILGQKVEFLVSFYNNEISEKSEIFDDQFSVERPDGSNFTLKIRSTKLEDSAMYFCASRQQAYEQYFGPGTRLTVT.

The V and J genes are TRBV7-2 and TRBJ2-2; 9 bases fit TRBD2. With V trimmed by 3 bases and J by 5 bases, 4 bases remained unmatched. CDR3 length: 15 amino acids. Per germline, CDR1 SGHTA and CDR2 FQGNSA. CDR3 in DNA: TGTGCCAGCAGCTTTAGCGGGGGCCCGACCGGGGAGCTGTTTTTT. Its translation: CASSFSGGPTGELFF.

The chain couples TRBV6-5 to TRBJ2-1, with 8 bases lining up with TRBD1. This CDR3 region has 15 residues. The J segment lost 1 base and the V segment lost 5 bases, leaving 4 bases of the junction unmatched. Germline V gene data show CDR1 as MNHEY and CDR2 as SVGAGI. CDR3 protein: CASSRQGLSYNEQFF. The CDR3 coding sequence is TGTGCCAGCAGTAGACAGGGGCTATCCTACAATGAGCAGTTCTTC.

This chain links TRBV6-5 with TRBJ1-2; 7 bases align to TRBD1. The CDR3 has 15 residues. Germline CDR1 is MNHEY and CDR2 is SVGAGI. J lost 6 bases, V lost 4 bases, and 11 bases had no gene match. CDR3 in DNA: TGTGCCAGCAGTTTTTACTCCGGGACAGCCCATGGCTACACCTTC. It codes for CASSFYSGTAHGYTF.

The chain recombines TRBV6-5 with TRBJ1-3; no definite D call. The V gene lost 9 bases and the J gene lost 11 bases, with 8 bases spanning the gap. Germline V lookup: CDR1 MNHEY, CDR2 SVGAGI. CDR3 length: 9 residues. The CDR3 DNA follows: TGTGCCAGGTTAAGCTCCATATATTTT. Translated: CARLSSIYF.

The chain has TRBV5-1 and TRBJ2-3; 8 bases match TRBD2. Germline assignment: CDR1 SGHRS and CDR2 YFSETQ. Germline trimming cut 0 bases from V and 5 bases from J; bases unmatched to any gene: 8. The CDR3 totals 16 residues. Written as DNA, the CDR3 is TGCGCCAGCAGCTTGGACATCCAGCGGGAGATAGATACGCAGTATTTT. Residues: CASSLDIQREIDTQYF.

The chain has TRBV18 and TRBJ2-2; 8 bases fit TRBD1. This CDR3 has 16 residues. The J segment lost 1 base and the V segment lost 4 bases, leaving 5 bases of the junction unmatched. The germline V gene has CDR1 KGHSH and CDR2 LQKENI. CDR3 region: CASSLGQGRNTGELFF. CDR3 DNA sequence: TGTGCCAGCTCACTCGGACAGGGCCGGAACACCGGGGAGCTGTTTTTT.

DNA of the CDR3: TGCAGTGCTTCTCACACCGGGGAGCTGTTTTTT. Translation: CSASHTGELFF. V and J are TRBV20-1 and TRBJ2-2; D is undetermined. Deletions cut 5 bases from V and 3 bases from J, with 4 bases between. The germline CDR1 and CDR2 sequences are DFQATT and SNEGSKA (reference sequence). This CDR3 is 11 amino acids long.

V gene TRBV4-2 combines with J gene TRBJ1-3; D gene uncertain. The CDR3 has 16 amino acids. Germline V lookup: CDR1 LGHNA, CDR2 YNFKEQ. V was trimmed by 1 base and J by 0 bases, leaving 10 bases between them. The CDR3 nucleotides are TGTGCCAGCAGCCAAGCGAGTCGTATCTCTGGAAACACCATATATTTT. Translation gives CASSQASRISGNTIYF.

The genes are TRBV28 and TRBJ1-1, with D tentatively TRBD1 (6 bases). Germline loops: CDR1 MDHEN, CDR2 SYDVKM. The CDR3 sequence is 14 residues long. V was pared by 2 bases and J by 3 bases, with 10 bases between. The CDR3 reads CASSLSQGYTEAFF. The CDR3 nucleotides are TGTGCCAGCAGTTTAAGCCAGGGGTACACTGAAGCTTTCTTT.

The chain is built from TRBV7-3 and TRBJ2-1, with a tentative D call TRBD1 (6 bases). CDR1 is SGHTA, CDR2 FQGTGA, per germline. The CDR3 is 19 amino acids. The V and J ends lost 1 base and 0 bases respectively, with 19 bases between them. In nucleotides, the CDR3 is TGTGCCAGCAGCTTAAATAGTAGGACAGACCCAAGCTCCTACAATGAGCAGTTCTTC. Its protein product is CASSLNSRTDPSSYNEQFF.

V and J are TRBV11-1 and TRBJ2-1; the match to TRBD2 covers 9 bases. Germline V gene lookup returns CDR1 SGHAT and CDR2 FQDESV (reference sequence). V lost 8 bases to trimming and J lost 4 bases; unmatched junction nucleotides: 18. CDR3 length equals 18 residues. This chain's CDR3 is CASALQGTNLAGYNEQFF. CDR3 bases: TGTGCCAGCGCGCTACAGGGAACGAATCTAGCGGGATACAATGAGCAGTTCTTC.

CDR3 residues: CAEGDGGNIQYF. CDR3 nucleotides: TGTGCCGAGGGGGACGGTGGAAACATTCAGTACTTC. The chain recombines TRBV7-9 with TRBJ2-4; D is possibly TRBD1 (6 bases). The ends were cut back, 11 bases at V and 6 bases at J, with 14 bases in the middle. This CDR3 has 12 residues. CDR1 is SEHNR and CDR2 is FQNEAQ in the germline V gene (reference sequence).